This paragraph reports one T cell receptor beta chain. This clone was detected many times. Its antigen remains undetermined. No much larger clone exists at a distance of one base, and base qualities are not known. This entry comes from a study of shared clonotypes between healthy human individuals (dated by TCRdb to between 2020 and 2021). For the study in its entirety: Three men and a couple of women, aged 18 to 49 years, made up the cohort. Per donor, three plates each were used for CD4 naive and CD4 memory, two for CD8 naive, and one for CD8 memory. The study deeply sequenced blood TCR repertoires of roughly five healthy adults to estimate repertoire size and the extent of clonotype sharing between individuals. Different laboratories and diverse techniques were used to prepare libraries and sequence TCR repertoires, to increase sequencing depth and limit assay-specific biases. Between about 0.85 and 9.5 billion PBMCs per donor were obtained by leukapheresis. General findings and caveats noted by the study authors: Naive subsets generally had larger estimated clonotype richness than memory subsets did. Pairwise subsampling indicated that sequencing depth was expected to affect the degree of clonotype sharing among donors. Sampling was restricted to blood, and TCR repertoires in tissues likely differ from the TCR repertoires found in blood. Rarefaction of sorted-subset datasets indicated incomplete sequencing despite the large sequencing depth. Clonotypes shared by all four sorted-subset donors showed higher generation probabilities than non-shared clonotypes. About 5% of naive CD4, more than 3% of naive CD8, about 2.1% of memory CD4, and 0.4% of memory CD8 clonotypes were shared across a few donors. The small number of donors limited the genetic and exposure-history diversity represented.

V loses 4 bases, J loses 5 bases, and the germline ends lie 6 bases apart. The CDR3, from cysteine to phenylalanine, totals 12 residues. CDR3 DNA only is kept here, 36 bases in frame from base 1. Per the germline V gene, KGHSH is the CDR1 and LQKENI is the CDR2. The donors were healthy, HIV-negative adults who had no recently reported acute infections or vaccinations. Only Caucasian adults living in Nashville, Tennessee, USA were represented among the donors. CD4+ T cells were enriched by magnetic negative selection; naive cells were then positively selected on CD45RA, and the negative fraction formed the memory subset. After blood collection by leukapheresis, PBMCs were isolated using Ficoll-Histopaque density gradient centrifugation and then cryopreserved in the vapor phase of liquid nitrogen. Purity and quantity of every magnetically sorted T cell population were checked by analytical flow cytometry. Genomic DNA was isolated from every sorted fraction and measured by UV absorbance on a Nanodrop 2000c.

Using the deep immunoSEQ assay, TCR CDR3 regions were amplified from genomic DNA by multiplex PCR. Extracted genomic DNA from each cell subset was distributed evenly across all wells of several immunoSEQ 96-well plates, and each plate was treated as a replicate. For sorted subsets, each replicate PCR was loaded with 200 to 250 ng genomic DNA, equivalent to about 33,000 T cell genomes. The purified libraries were quantified using a Qubit 3.0 fluorometer, sized with a Bioanalyzer 2100, and then quantified again using the KAPA Library Quantification kit. Each immunoSEQ 96-well plate was sequenced on its own single-read 150-cycle Illumina NextSeq 550 flow cell. On the study's bioinformatics: Because the immunoSEQ output held only junctional sequences and lacked quality scores, the filtering could not match the filtering applied to full-length reads. To assign V/J genes and CDR3, sequences were annotated using PyIR, a Python wrapper for IgBLAST v1.9, with IMGT germline references. Any read was removed if the V/J assignment was weak (E-value above 1e-6), the CDR3 was missing, or the read contained stop codons, out-of-frame junctions, or ambiguous translated residues. A V3J clonotype was defined by an identical inferred V gene, J gene, and CDR3 amino acid sequence. The percentage overlap between two repertoires was calculated by dividing the number of shared unique clonotypes by the size of the smaller repertoire. Repertoire richness was assessed with RTK rarefaction, the Chao1 estimator, and Recon v2.1 estimates of unobserved clonotypes. Generation probabilities were computed with OLGA for all TCRbeta clonotypes obtained by the gDNA method from several donors. TCRdb limited this immuneACCESS table to in-frame rearrangements with V and J called. A share of clones is missing; checked studies link under half to unresolved V genes, and the rest is unexplained. The V and J calls and clone size were taken over from that table, and D and trimming were inferred from the DNA. Across this sample there are 1,100,000 or so clones, with around 82% seen only once. The top ten hold about 0.52% of the sample.

This sequence originates from a man between 18 and 29 years old in good health. Some clones in this sample may be carry-over from other donors' samples. Recombination linked TRBV18 to TRBJ1-5; D gene: possibly TRBD1, on 6 matching bases. The sequencing sample was made of memory CD4+ T cells from PBMCs. Reading the label with the study, this specimen's cell subset or site is: CD45RA-negative fraction. CDR3 region: CASSQGDQPQHF. The bases are TGTGCCAGCTCACAGGGGGATCAGCCCCAGCATTTT.